The 14 T cell receptor beta chains below were found in one sample sequenced in a study of cytomegalovirus exposure and HLA in healthy donors (dated by TCRdb to 2017 to 2019). Receptor amplification or capture employed the immunoSEQ multiplex PCR assay. In its TCRdb copy, this immuneACCESS table keeps in-frame sequences only and misses some clones. Where compared with another copy, unresolved V genes explain less than half of these, and the others have no known cause. This sample has some 150,000 clones in its table, and around 89% of those were observed once. The ten largest account for 5.5% to 7% of the sample. The sample was PBMCs. These receptor sequences come from a woman between 25 and 40 years old in good health and CMV-seropositive.

CDR3 sequence: CASSVSGVCSNQPQHF. In nucleotides, the CDR3 is TGTGCCAGCAGCGTATCGGGGGTTTGTAGCAATCAGCCCCAGCATTTT. The chain uses TRBV9 and TRBJ1-5; perhaps TRBD1 as D (5 bases). The CDR3 loop spans 16 amino acids. Germline V lookup: CDR1 SGDLS, CDR2 YYNGEE. V was trimmed by 1 base and J by 0 bases, leaving 11 bases between them.

This clone was observed once. This sequence joins TRBV21-1 and TRBJ2-7; TRBD1 is the table's D call, not checked against the DNA. TRBV21-1 is a recognized pseudogene. This CDR3 contains 16 residues. The CDR3 region has the DNA TGTGCCAGCAGCAGACGCGACCGACAGACCACCTACGAGCAGTACTTC. The encoded protein is CASSRRDRQTTYEQYF.

The CDR3: CASSAEITKTDTQYF. CDR3 DNA sequence: TGTGCCAGCAGCGCGGAGATAACCAAGACAGATACGCAGTATTTT. The V and J genes are TRBV7-2 and TRBJ2-3; D is ambiguous. The CDR3 length is 15 residues. Trimming took 5 bases from V and 3 from J, leaving 15 bases between them. Per the germline V gene, CDR1 is SGHTA and CDR2 is FQGNSA.

J is TRBJ1-1 and V is TRBV6-5, with 7 bases lining up with TRBD1. Unmatched junction bases numbered 7, after V lost 6 bases and J lost 3 bases. The CDR3 has 14 amino acids. From germline, CDR1 is MNHEY and CDR2 SVGAGI. The CDR3 here is CASRLDRAYTEAFF. CDR3 DNA sequence: TGTGCCAGCAGACTCGACAGGGCCTACACTGAAGCTTTCTTT.

The chain employs TRBV4-1 and TRBJ2-7, with 8 bases matching TRBD2. The V and J ends lost 4 bases and 4 bases, in that order; junction bases with no gene match: 0. The CDR3 consists of 12 residues. Germline V gene sequence: CDR1 MGHRA, CDR2 YSYEKL. CDR3 DNA sequence: TGCGCCAGCAGCCCGGGGGGGTACGAGCAGTACTTC. It is translated as CASSPGGYEQYF.

This clone has a single count. The chain couples TRBV19 to TRBJ1-4; 7 bases align to TRBD1. The junction had 4 bases not matched to a gene; V was cut back by 3 bases and J by 6 bases. This CDR3 has 14 amino acids. Germline CDR1 and CDR2: LNHDA and SQIVND (reference sequence). CDR3 sequence reads: CASSIRQGYEKLFF. The CDR3 bases are TGTGCCAGTAGTATCAGACAGGGCTATGAAAAACTGTTTTTT. Variable domain in full (rest from reference TRBV19 and TRBJ1-4): DGGITQSPKYLFRKEGQNVTLSCEQNLNHDAMYWYRQDPGQGLRLIYYSQIVNDFQKGDIAEGYSVSREKKESFPLTVTSAQKNPTAFYLCASSIRQGYEKLFFGSGTQLSVL.

Notes on this clone: Different DNA sequences within this sample yield the same CDR3. The chain couples TRBV5-1 to TRBJ2-3, with TRBD1 matching over 11 bases. The CDR3 has 15 residues. V dropped 4 bases and J dropped 1; count of bases not matched to a gene: 2. Germline V gene lookup returns CDR1 SGHRS and CDR2 YFSETQ. The CDR3 bases are TGCGCCAGCAGCACGGGACAGGGGGGCACAGATACGCAGTATTTT. Protein sequence: CASSTGQGGTDTQYF. Combining the CDR3 with reference TRBV5-1 and TRBJ2-3 gives the whole variable domain KAGVTQTPRYLIKTRGQQVTLSCSPISGHRSVSWYQQTPGQGLQFLFEYFSETQRNKGNFPGRFSGRQFSNSRSEMNVSTLELGDSALYLCASSTGQGGTDTQYFGPGTRLTVL.

The rearrangement links TRBV15 to TRBJ2-7; the match to TRBD1 covers 10 bases. This CDR3 has 14 amino acids. CDR1 LNHNV and CDR2 YYDKDF come from the germline V gene (reference sequence). Trimming took 0 bases from V and 4 from J; bases not matched to a gene: 0. Here the CDR3 reads CATSREGQGYEQYF. The CDR3 coding sequence is TGTGCCACCAGCAGAGAGGGACAGGGGTACGAGCAGTACTTC.

V and J are TRBV6-5 and TRBJ1-2; no definite D call. The germline V gene encodes CDR1 MNHEY and CDR2 SVGAGI. The CDR3 is 13 amino acids. The V end was cut by 0 bases, the J end by 7 bases, with 9 bases between. CDR3 loop: CASSYSPGGGYTF. For the CDR3, the DNA is TGTGCCAGCAGTTACTCGCCAGGAGGTGGCTACACCTTC.

The rearrangement uses TRBV7-9 and TRBJ2-1, with unresolved D. CDR3 length: 15 residues. V lost 0 bases to trimming and J lost 5 bases, with 11 bases between them. Germline-derived CDR1 and CDR2 are SEHNR and FQNEAQ (reference sequence). The CDR3 here is CASSLAVQAHNEQFF. The CDR3, as DNA: TGTGCCAGCAGCTTAGCTGTCCAAGCCCACAATGAGCAGTTCTTC.

The chain carries TRBV15 and TRBJ1-5; possibly TRBD1 for D (6 bases). The CDR3 sequence is 15 residues long. Germline V gives CDR1 LNHNV, CDR2 YYDKDF (reference sequence). V was pared by 0 bases and J by 6 bases, with 12 bases between. CDR3 sequence: CATSRDSQGPQPQHF. The DNA for the CDR3 is TGTGCCACCAGCAGAGATTCACAGGGTCCTCAGCCCCAGCATTTT. Using reference TRBV15 and TRBJ1-5 for the parts outside the CDR3, the full variable domain is DAMVIQNPRYQVTQFGKPVTLSCSQTLNHNVMYWYQQKSSQAPKLLFHYYDKDFNNEADTPDNFQSRRPNTSFCFLDIRSPGLGDTAMYLCATSRDSQGPQPQHFGDGTRLSIL.

The chain joins TRBV5-1 to TRBJ1-3; 9 bases agree with TRBD1. Germline V gives CDR1 SGHRS, CDR2 YFSETQ. After removal of 0 bases from V and 4 bases from J, the junction contained 5 bases not matched to a gene. This CDR3 has 16 amino acids. In nucleotides, the CDR3 is TGCGCCAGCAGCTTGGGGACAGGGGCGCCAGGAAACACCATATATTTT. Protein sequence: CASSLGTGAPGNTIYF.

This clone appeared many times. The chain is built from TRBV5-1 and TRBJ1-2; D unresolved. Per germline, CDR1 SGHRS and CDR2 YFSETQ. CDR3 length: 15 amino acids. The germline V and J ends were trimmed by 6 bases and 1 base, with 16 bases remaining between them. CDR3 residues: CASTTPGGGNYGYTF. The CDR3 nucleotides are TGCGCCAGCACTACCCCCGGAGGCGGTAACTATGGCTACACCTTC.

The genes are TRBV5-1 and TRBJ1-3; no firm D call. V dropped 1 base and J dropped 2 bases, with 4 bases sitting between them. CDR1 is SGHRS and CDR2 is YFSETQ in the germline V gene. The CDR3 consists of 13 residues. CDR3 nucleotides: TGCGCCAGCAGCTTGATCGCTGGAAACACCATATATTTT. Its protein is CASSLIAGNTIYF.